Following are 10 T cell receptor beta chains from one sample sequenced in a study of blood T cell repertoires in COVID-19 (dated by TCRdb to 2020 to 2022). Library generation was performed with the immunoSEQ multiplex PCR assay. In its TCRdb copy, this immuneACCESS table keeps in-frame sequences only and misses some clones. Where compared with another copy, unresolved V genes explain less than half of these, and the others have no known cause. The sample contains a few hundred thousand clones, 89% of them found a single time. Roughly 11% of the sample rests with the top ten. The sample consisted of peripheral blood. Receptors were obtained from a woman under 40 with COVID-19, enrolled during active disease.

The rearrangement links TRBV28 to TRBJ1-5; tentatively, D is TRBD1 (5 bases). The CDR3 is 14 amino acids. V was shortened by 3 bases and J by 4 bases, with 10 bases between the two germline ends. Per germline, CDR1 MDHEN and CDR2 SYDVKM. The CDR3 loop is CASSFIGANQPQHF. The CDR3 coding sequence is TGTGCCAGCAGTTTCATAGGGGCTAATCAGCCCCAGCATTTT. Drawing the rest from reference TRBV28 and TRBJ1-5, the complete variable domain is DVKVTQSSRYLVKRTGEKVFLECVQDMDHENMFWYRQDPGLGLRLIYFSYDVKMKEKGDIPEGYSVSREKKERFSLILESASTNQTSMYLCASSFIGANQPQHFGDGTRLSIL.

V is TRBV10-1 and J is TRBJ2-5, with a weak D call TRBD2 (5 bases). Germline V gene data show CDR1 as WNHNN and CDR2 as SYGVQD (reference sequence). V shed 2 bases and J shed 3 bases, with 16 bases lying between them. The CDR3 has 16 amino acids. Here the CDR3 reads CASSELVGSEEETQYF. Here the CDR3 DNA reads TGCGCCAGCAGTGAGCTGGTAGGGAGTGAGGAAGAGACCCAGTACTTC.

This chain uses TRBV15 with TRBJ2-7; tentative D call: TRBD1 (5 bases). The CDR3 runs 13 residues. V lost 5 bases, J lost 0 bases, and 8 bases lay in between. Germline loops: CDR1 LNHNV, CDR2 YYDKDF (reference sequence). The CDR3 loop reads CATSGRASYEQYF. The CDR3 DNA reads TGTGCCACCAGCGGCAGGGCCTCCTACGAGCAGTACTTC.

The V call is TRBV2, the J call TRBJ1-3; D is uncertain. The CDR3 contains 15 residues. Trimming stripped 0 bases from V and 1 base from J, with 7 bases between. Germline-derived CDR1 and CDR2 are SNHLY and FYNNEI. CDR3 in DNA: TGTGCCAGCAGTGAAGCAGGAGATTCTGGAAACACCATATATTTT. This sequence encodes CASSEAGDSGNTIYF. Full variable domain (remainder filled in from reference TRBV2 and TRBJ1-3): EPEVTQTPSHQVTQMGQEVILRCVPISNHLYFYWYRQILGQKVEFLVSFYNNEISEKSEIFDDQFSVERPDGSNFTLKIRSTKLEDSAMYFCASSEAGDSGNTIYFGEGSWLTVV.

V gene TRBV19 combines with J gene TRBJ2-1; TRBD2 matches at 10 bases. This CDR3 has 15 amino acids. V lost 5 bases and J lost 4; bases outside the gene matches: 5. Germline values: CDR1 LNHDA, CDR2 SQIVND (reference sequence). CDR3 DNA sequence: TGTGCCAGTAGTGTAGCGGGGGGCTATTACAATGAGCAGTTCTTC. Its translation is CASSVAGGYYNEQFF.

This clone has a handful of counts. The CDR3 reads CASSLYRASYEQYF. The CDR3 coding sequence is TGTGCCAGCAGCTTGTATAGAGCGAGCTACGAGCAGTACTTC. The V and J genes are TRBV5-6 and TRBJ2-7; unclear D gene. Trimming cost V 1 base and J 3 bases, with 11 bases left between them. The V gene's germline CDR1 is SGHDT and CDR2 YYEEEE. The CDR3 extends over 14 amino acids.

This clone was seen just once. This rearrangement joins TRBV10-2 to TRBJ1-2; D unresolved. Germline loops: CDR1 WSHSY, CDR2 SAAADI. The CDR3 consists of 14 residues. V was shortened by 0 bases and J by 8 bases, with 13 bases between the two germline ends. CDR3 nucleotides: TGCGCCAGCAGTGAGTCGATTGTCAGTAGCGGCTACACCTTC. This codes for CASSESIVSSGYTF.

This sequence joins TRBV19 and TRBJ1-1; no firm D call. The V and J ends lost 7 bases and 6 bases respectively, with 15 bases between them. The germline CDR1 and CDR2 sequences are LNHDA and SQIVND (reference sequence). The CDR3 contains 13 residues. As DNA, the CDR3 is TGTGCCAGTACGAAAAACGGGAGGGCTGAAGCTTTCTTT. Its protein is CASTKNGRAEAFF.

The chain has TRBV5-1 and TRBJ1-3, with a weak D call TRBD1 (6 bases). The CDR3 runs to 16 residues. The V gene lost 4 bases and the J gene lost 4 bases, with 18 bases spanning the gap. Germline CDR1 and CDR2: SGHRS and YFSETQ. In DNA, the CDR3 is TGCGCCAGCAGCGCGATAATACAGGGAGCCGGAAACACCATATATTTT. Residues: CASSAIIQGAGNTIYF.

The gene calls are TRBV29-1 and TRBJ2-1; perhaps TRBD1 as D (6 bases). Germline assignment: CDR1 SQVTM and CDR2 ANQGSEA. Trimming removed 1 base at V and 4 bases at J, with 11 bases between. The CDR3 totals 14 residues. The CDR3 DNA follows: TGCAGCGTTGAAGGCCAGGGGATTTACAATGAGCAGTTCTTC. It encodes CSVEGQGIYNEQFF.